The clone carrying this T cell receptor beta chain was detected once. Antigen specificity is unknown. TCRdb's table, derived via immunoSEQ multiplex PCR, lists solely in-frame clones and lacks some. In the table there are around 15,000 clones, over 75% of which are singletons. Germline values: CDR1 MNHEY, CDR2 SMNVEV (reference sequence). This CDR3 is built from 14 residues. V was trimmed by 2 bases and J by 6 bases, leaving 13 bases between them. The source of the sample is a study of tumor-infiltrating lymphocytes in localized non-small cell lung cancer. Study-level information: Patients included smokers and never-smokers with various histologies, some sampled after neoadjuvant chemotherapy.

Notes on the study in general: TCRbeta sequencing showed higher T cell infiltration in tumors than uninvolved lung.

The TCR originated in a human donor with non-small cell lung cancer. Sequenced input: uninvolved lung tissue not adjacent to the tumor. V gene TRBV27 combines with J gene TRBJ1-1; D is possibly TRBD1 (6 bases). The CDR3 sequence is CASSLGGGRAEAFF. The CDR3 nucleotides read TGTGCCAGCAGTTTAGGGGGCGGGAGGGCTGAAGCTTTCTTT.